This T cell receptor (beta chain) emerged from a study of blood T cells in healthy people across ages. The study, taken as a whole, reports: Across the age range, TCR beta diversity per million T cells fell in a roughly linear way.

The authors ran a second PCR of about 7 to 11 cycles using a sample-barcoded 5' primer and a J-beta primer mix. A template-switch adaptor containing 12 random nucleotides labeled each cDNA molecule. TCRdb used MiXCR to reprocess the 5' RACE reads, holding one entry per CDR3 protein. In the table there are about 570,000 distinct CDR3 sequences, 25% to 30% of which are singletons. This CDR3 is 15 amino acids long. CDR1 and CDR2 (germline): SGHAT, FQDESV (reference sequence). V dropped 5 bases and J dropped 3; count of bases not matched to a gene: 8. The study isolated at least 6 million PBMCs from each sample. To note about this clonotype: Its cognate antigen is unknown.

The rearrangement uses TRBV11-1 and TRBJ1-2; 8 nucleotides line up with TRBD1. Specimen: blood. The receptor was isolated from a woman in her 70s in good health. DNA for the CDR3: TGTGCCAGCAGCCTACAGGGGGAATTTCACTATGGCTACACCTTC. It specifies CASSLQGEFHYGYTF.